Below, 20 T cell receptor beta chains from the same sample are listed, as sequenced in a study of T cells in Graves' hyperthyroidism and ophthalmopathy. Amplification of TCR beta CDR3 regions was performed using RNA transcripts as template. The study used the HTBI primer set for a first-round RT-PCR of the TCR CDR3. In TCRdb, the multiplex PCR reads were re-called with MiXCR into one record per CDR3 protein. The sample lists some 340,000 distinct CDR3 sequences; about 13% were seen once. Sequencing was performed on blood. All receptors derive from a woman aged 40 to 55 with Graves' ophthalmopathy.

This clonotype has ten or more counts. The chain joins TRBV5-5 to TRBJ2-1; the D gene is possibly TRBD1 (6 bases). The CDR3 has 14 amino acids. The germline V gene has CDR1 SGHKS and CDR2 YYEKEE (reference sequence). The germline V and J ends were trimmed by 1 base and 4 bases, with 9 bases remaining between them. CDR3 coding DNA: TGTGCCAGCAGCTTGTCCGGACAGTACAATGAGCAGTTCTTC. Protein product: CASSLSGQYNEQFF.

In this sample, this clonotype turned up many times. The J gene is TRBJ2-3, the V gene TRBV20-1, with 11 bases that match TRBD2. After removal of 5 bases from V and 8 bases from J, the junction contained 6 bases not matched to a gene. Germline assignment: CDR1 DFQATT and CDR2 SNEGSKA (reference sequence). The CDR3 totals 13 residues. CDR3 region: CSASTSGSFTQYF. The CDR3 nucleotides are TGCAGTGCTTCAACTAGCGGGAGTTTTACGCAGTATTTT.

The J gene is TRBJ2-2, the V gene TRBV2; D gene uncertain. Germline lookup yields CDR1 SNHLY and CDR2 FYNNEI. V dropped 7 bases and J dropped 4 bases, with 10 bases sitting between them. The CDR3 extends over 13 amino acids. CDR3 nucleotide sequence: TGTGCCAGCAATTCTTTAAGCACCGGGGAGCTGTTTTTT. Translation: CASNSLSTGELFF.

This clonotype was counted ten times or more. This sequence joins TRBV6-1 and TRBJ1-6; D is undetermined. The V gene's germline CDR1 is MNHNS and CDR2 SASEGT. V was pared by 5 bases and J by 4 bases, with 18 bases between. The CDR3 runs 17 residues. The CDR3 DNA reads as TGTGCCAGCAGTTCAAAAGCCGGGATGAATTATAATTCACCCCTCCACTTT. It is translated as CASSSKAGMNYNSPLHF.

This clonotype was seen a handful of times. The chain carries TRBV5-5 and TRBJ1-1; D ambiguous. With 4 bases removed from V and 0 bases from J, the gap between germline ends came to 19 bases. Germline assignment: CDR1 SGHKS and CDR2 YYEKEE (reference sequence). The CDR3 is 17 residues long. The CDR3 coding sequence is TGTGCCAGCAGCCAGAGGAGTACAGAACTTATGAACACTGAAGCTTTCTTT. This sequence encodes CASSQRSTELMNTEAFF.

This clonotype was found a few times. The V call is TRBV5-6, the J call TRBJ1-2, with D hard to call. V was shortened by 2 bases and J by 0 bases, with 11 bases between the two germline ends. The CDR3 has 15 amino acids. The germline gives CDR1 SGHDT, CDR2 YYEEEE. The CDR3, as DNA: TGTGCCAGCAGCTTAGCGGACGCAGCTAACTATGGCTACACCTTC. Protein: CASSLADAANYGYTF.

The CDR3: CSASGGAGEGANVLTF. CDR3 DNA: TGCAGTGCTTCAGGGGGGGCCGGAGAAGGGGCCAACGTCCTGACTTTC. This sequence joins TRBV20-1 and TRBJ2-6; D possibly matches TRBD1 or TRBD2 (7 bases each). V was trimmed by 5 bases and J by 4 bases, leaving 18 bases between them. The germline CDR1 and CDR2 sequences are DFQATT and SNEGSKA (reference sequence). CDR3 length equals 16 residues.

The table lists this clonotype with many counts. The chain employs TRBV11-1 and TRBJ2-7; 13 bases align to TRBD2. CDR1 SGHAT and CDR2 FQDESV come from the germline V gene (reference sequence). The CDR3 totals 14 residues. J lost 9 bases, V lost 5 bases, and 7 bases had no gene match. CDR3 DNA sequence: TGTGCCAGCAGCCTCAGACTAGCGGGGGGAGTGCAGTACTTC. This encodes CASSLRLAGGVQYF. The full variable domain, its missing parts supplied by reference TRBV11-1 and TRBJ2-7, is EAEVAQSPRYKITEKSQAVAFWCDPISGHATLYWYRQILGQGPELLVQFQDESVVDDSQLPKDRFSAERLKGVDSTLKIQPAELGDSAMYLCASSLRLAGGVQYFGPGTRLTVT.

This chain connects TRBV5-4 to TRBJ2-1; 8 bases line up with TRBD1. Germline lookup yields CDR1 SGHNT and CDR2 YYREEE (reference sequence). After removal of 4 bases from V and 0 bases from J, the junction contained 3 bases not matched to a gene. The CDR3 is made up of 15 amino acids. CDR3 sequence reads: CASSPGQVSYNEQFF. In DNA, the CDR3 is TGTGCCAGCAGCCCGGGACAGGTCTCCTACAATGAGCAGTTCTTC.

This clonotype was counted ten times or more. V is TRBV6-1 and J is TRBJ1-1; tentative D call: TRBD1 (6 bases). Germline V CDR1 and CDR2: MNHNS, SASEGT. The CDR3 extends over 14 amino acids. V lost 2 bases to trimming and J lost 0 bases, with 7 bases between them. CDR3 loop: CASSEPGVNTEAFF. The CDR3 DNA is TGTGCCAGCAGTGAACCAGGGGTGAACACTGAAGCTTTCTTT.

This clonotype was detected ten times or more. The chain recombines TRBV12-3 or TRBV12-4 with TRBJ2-7, with 8 bases identical to TRBD1. This CDR3 region has 13 residues. V was pared by 3 bases and J by 4 bases, with 2 bases of the junction left unmatched. The CDR3: CASSFQGAYEQYF. The DNA of the CDR3 is TGTGCCAGCAGTTTTCAGGGGGCGTACGAGCAGTACTTC.

This clonotype was detected a few times. A much more abundant neighbour one base away suggests this may be a read error. This chain connects TRBV6-1 to TRBJ2-7, with D possibly being TRBD2 (5 bases). CDR3 length: 16 residues. V lost 2 bases to trimming and J lost 1 base, with 15 bases between them. Germline CDR1 is MNHNS and CDR2 is SASEGT. The CDR3 protein is CASSESTGIGSYEQYF. CDR3 sequence (DNA): TGTGCCAGCAGTGAATCAACCGGGATAGGGTCCTACGAGCAGTACTTC.

This chain connects TRBV3-1 to TRBJ2-7; D remains ambiguous. Trimming removed 4 bases from V and 6 bases from J, with 16 bases in between. Looked up from germline, CDR1 is LGHDT and CDR2 is YNNKEL (reference sequence). There are 14 residues in the CDR3. CDR3 nucleotide sequence: TGTGCCAGCAGCCTACAGACAAGGGTGGGCGAGCAGTACTTC. As protein: CASSLQTRVGEQYF.

This clonotype was picked up many times. V and J are TRBV3-1 and TRBJ2-4; D is possibly TRBD1 (5 bases). CDR3 length: 15 amino acids. Trimming shortened V by 6 bases and J by 0 bases, and 12 bases separated the two germline ends. The germline V gene encodes CDR1 LGHDT and CDR2 YNNKEL (reference sequence). This CDR3 is CASSFGQGAKNIQYF. The DNA for the CDR3 is TGTGCCAGCAGTTTCGGGCAGGGAGCCAAAAACATTCAGTACTTC.

In its sample, this clonotype was seen many times. V and J are TRBV2 and TRBJ2-3; TRBD1 might be the D (6 bases). V was shortened by 6 bases and J by 2 bases, with 15 bases between the two germline ends. The germline V gene has CDR1 SNHLY and CDR2 FYNNEI. The length of the CDR3 is 15 residues. For the CDR3, the DNA is TGTGCCAGCAGGTGGACAGAGCAGTACACAGATACGCAGTATTTT. Amino acids: CASRWTEQYTDTQYF.

The rearrangement uses TRBV27 and TRBJ2-7; tentatively, D is TRBD1 or TRBD2 (5 bases each). With 1 base removed from V and 6 bases from J, the gap between germline ends came to 7 bases. Germline CDR1 is MNHEY and CDR2 is SMNVEV (reference sequence). The CDR3 has 12 residues. The CDR3 reads CASSLFGAEQYF. The CDR3 DNA is TGTGCCAGCAGTTTATTCGGGGCCGAGCAGTACTTC.

This clonotype showed up just a few times. The chain carries TRBV24-1 and TRBJ2-1; either TRBD1 or TRBD2 may supply D (5 bases each). This CDR3 comprises 16 residues. V dropped 4 bases and J dropped 10 bases, with 22 bases sitting between them. Per the germline V gene, CDR1 is KGHDR and CDR2 is SFDVKD. The DNA for the CDR3 is TGTGCCACCAGTGACTTAACTGGGACGGGCTCTGGGGAGCAGTTCTTC. Its translation is CATSDLTGTGSGEQFF.

This clonotype was counted a few times. The chain has TRBV27 and TRBJ1-1; D remains unclear. Per germline, CDR1 MNHEY and CDR2 SMNVEV (reference sequence). The CDR3 is 16 amino acids. V was trimmed by 7 bases and J by 6 bases, leaving 24 bases between them. The CDR3 nucleotides are TGTGCCAGCATTCTATACCCCGGCACTACAAACCCTGAAGCTTTCTTT. This translates into CASILYPGTTNPEAFF.

This clonotype was detected ten times or more. The chain couples TRBV12-3 or TRBV12-4 to TRBJ2-7; TRBD2 matches at 11 bases. The V gene end was trimmed by 1 base and the J gene end by 7 bases; junction bases not matched to a gene: 6. This CDR3 spans 15 amino acids. The CDR3 is CASSLVSGRAREQYF. The CDR3 DNA is TGTGCCAGCAGTTTAGTTAGCGGGAGGGCCCGGGAGCAGTACTTC.

This clonotype has at least ten counts. The chain is built from TRBV10-2 and TRBJ2-7, with D perhaps TRBD1 (6 bases). The CDR3 covers 16 residues. From germline, CDR1 is WSHSY and CDR2 SAAADI. The V end was cut by 3 bases, the J end by 1 base, with 16 bases between. CDR3 in amino acids: CASSDSGRGGSYEQYF. CDR3 sequence (DNA): TGCGCCAGCAGTGATTCCGGCAGGGGTGGGTCCTACGAGCAGTACTTC.